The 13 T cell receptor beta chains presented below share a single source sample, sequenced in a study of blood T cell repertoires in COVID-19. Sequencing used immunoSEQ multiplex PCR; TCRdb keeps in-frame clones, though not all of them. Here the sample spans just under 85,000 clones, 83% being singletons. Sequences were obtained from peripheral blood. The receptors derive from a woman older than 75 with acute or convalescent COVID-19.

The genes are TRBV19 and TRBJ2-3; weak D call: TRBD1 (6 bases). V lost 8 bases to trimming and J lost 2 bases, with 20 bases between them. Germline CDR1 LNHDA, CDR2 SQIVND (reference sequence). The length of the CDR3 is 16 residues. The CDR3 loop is CASRPSQRTDTDTQYF. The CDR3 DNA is TGTGCCAGTCGTCCCAGTCAGAGGACAGACACAGATACGCAGTATTTT. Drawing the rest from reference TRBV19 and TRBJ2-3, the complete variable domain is DGGITQSPKYLFRKEGQNVTLSCEQNLNHDAMYWYRQDPGQGLRLIYYSQIVNDFQKGDIAEGYSVSREKKESFPLTVTSAQKNPTAFYLCASRPSQRTDTDTQYFGPGTRLTVL.

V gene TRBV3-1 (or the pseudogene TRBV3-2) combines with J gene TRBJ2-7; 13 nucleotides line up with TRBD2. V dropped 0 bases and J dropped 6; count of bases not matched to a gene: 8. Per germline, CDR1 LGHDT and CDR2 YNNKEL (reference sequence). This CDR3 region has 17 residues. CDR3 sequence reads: CASSQEGLAGPAAEQYF. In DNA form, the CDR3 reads TGTGCCAGCAGCCAAGAGGGACTAGCGGGACCGGCTGCCGAGCAGTACTTC.

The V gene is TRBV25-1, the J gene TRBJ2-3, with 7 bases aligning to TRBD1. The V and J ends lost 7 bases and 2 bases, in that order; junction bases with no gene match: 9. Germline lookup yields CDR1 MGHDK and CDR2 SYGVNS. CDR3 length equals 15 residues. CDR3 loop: CASTQQGYSTDTQYF. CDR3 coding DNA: TGTGCCAGCACTCAACAGGGGTACTCCACAGATACGCAGTATTTT.

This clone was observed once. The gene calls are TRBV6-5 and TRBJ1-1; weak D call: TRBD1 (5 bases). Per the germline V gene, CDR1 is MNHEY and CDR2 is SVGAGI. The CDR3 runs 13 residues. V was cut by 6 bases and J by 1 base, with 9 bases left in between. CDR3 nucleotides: TGTGCCAGCAGCCCGACAGCGAACACTGAAGCTTTCTTT. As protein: CASSPTANTEAFF.

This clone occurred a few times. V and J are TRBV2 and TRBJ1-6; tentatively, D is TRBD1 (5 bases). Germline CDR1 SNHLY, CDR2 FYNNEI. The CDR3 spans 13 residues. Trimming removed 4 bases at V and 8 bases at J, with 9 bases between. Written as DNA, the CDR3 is TGTGCCAGCAGTGTTCGGGGGGATTCACCCCTCCACTTT. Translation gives CASSVRGDSPLHF.

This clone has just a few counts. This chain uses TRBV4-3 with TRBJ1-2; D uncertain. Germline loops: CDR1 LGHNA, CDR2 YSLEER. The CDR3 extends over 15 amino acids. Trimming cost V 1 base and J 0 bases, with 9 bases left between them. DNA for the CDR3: TGCGCCAGCAGCCAAGTGGCAGGATCTAACTATGGCTACACCTTC. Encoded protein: CASSQVAGSNYGYTF.

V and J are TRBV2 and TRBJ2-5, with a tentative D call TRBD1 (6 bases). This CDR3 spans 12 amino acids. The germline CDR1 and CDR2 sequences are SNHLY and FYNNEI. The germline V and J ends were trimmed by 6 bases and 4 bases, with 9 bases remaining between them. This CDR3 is CASRKGGETQYF. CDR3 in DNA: TGTGCCAGCAGGAAAGGGGGAGAGACCCAGTACTTC.

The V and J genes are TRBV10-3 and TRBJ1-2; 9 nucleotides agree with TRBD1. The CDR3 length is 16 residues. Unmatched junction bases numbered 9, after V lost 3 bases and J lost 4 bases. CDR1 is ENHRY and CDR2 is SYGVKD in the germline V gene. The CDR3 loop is CAISDITGGSRYGYTF. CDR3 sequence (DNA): TGTGCCATCAGTGACATTACAGGGGGCTCACGCTATGGCTACACCTTC.

The CDR3 is CASSLQFASGQETQYF. Written as DNA, the CDR3 is TGTGCCAGCAGCTTACAGTTCGCTAGCGGCCAAGAGACCCAGTACTTC. The J gene is TRBJ2-5, the V gene TRBV5-4, with TRBD2 matching 7 bases. This CDR3 comprises 16 residues. V dropped 2 bases and J dropped 1; count of bases not matched to a gene: 8. CDR1 is SGHNT, CDR2 YYREEE, per germline (reference sequence).

The CDR3 DNA is TGTGCCAGCAGTTACACTCCCCCTCCGACAGGCTACGAGCAGTACTTC. Translating gives CASSYTPPPTGYEQYF. The gene calls are TRBV6-5 and TRBJ2-7, with D perhaps matching TRBD1 (6 bases). The V gene lost 2 bases and the J gene lost 3 bases, with 17 bases spanning the gap. The V gene's germline CDR1 is MNHEY and CDR2 SVGAGI. CDR3 size: 16 residues.

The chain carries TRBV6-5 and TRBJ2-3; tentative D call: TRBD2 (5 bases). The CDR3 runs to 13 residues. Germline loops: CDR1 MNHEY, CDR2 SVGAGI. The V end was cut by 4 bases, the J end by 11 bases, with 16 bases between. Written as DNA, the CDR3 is TGTGCCAGCAGTTCCCCGGGTCTAGCCCGGCAGTATTTT. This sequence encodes CASSSPGLARQYF.

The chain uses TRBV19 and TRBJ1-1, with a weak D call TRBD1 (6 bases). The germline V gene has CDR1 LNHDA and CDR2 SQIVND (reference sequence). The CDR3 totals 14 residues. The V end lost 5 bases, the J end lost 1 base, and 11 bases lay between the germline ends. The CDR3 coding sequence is TGTGCCAGTAGTTCTGAGACAGGGAACACTGAAGCTTTCTTT. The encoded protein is CASSSETGNTEAFF.

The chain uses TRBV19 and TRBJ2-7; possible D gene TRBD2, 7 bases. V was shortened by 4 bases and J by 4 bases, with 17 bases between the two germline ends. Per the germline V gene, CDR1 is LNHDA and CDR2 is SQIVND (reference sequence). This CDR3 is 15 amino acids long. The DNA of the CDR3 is TGTGCCAGTAGTAAGGGGGGGTCGACCCATTACGAGCAGTACTTC. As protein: CASSKGGSTHYEQYF. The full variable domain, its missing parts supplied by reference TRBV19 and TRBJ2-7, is DGGITQSPKYLFRKEGQNVTLSCEQNLNHDAMYWYRQDPGQGLRLIYYSQIVNDFQKGDIAEGYSVSREKKESFPLTVTSAQKNPTAFYLCASSKGGSTHYEQYFGPGTRLTVT.